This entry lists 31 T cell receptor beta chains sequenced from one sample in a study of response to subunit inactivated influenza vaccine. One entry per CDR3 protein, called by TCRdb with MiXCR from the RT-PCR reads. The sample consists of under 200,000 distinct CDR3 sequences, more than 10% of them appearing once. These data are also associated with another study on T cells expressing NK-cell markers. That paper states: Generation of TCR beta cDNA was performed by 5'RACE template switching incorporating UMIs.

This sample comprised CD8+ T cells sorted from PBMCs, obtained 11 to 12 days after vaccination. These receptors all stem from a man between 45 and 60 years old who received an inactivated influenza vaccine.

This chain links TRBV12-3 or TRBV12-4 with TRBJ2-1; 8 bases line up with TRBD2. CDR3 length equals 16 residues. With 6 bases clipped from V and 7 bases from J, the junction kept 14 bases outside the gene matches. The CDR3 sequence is CASSNTERESKNEQFF. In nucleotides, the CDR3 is TGTGCCAGCAGCAATACTGAGCGGGAGTCAAAGAATGAGCAGTTCTTC.

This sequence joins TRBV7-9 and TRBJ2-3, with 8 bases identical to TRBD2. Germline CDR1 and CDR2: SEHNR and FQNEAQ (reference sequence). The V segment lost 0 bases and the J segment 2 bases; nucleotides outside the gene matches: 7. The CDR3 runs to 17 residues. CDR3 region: CASSLAEVAGPTDTQYF. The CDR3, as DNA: TGTGCCAGCAGCTTAGCGGAAGTAGCGGGACCCACAGATACGCAGTATTTT. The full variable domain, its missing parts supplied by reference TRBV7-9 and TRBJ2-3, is DTGVSQNPRHKITKRGQNVTFRCDPISEHNRLYWYRQTLGQGPEFLTYFQNEAQLEKSRLLSDRFSAERPKGSFSTLEIQRTEQGDSAMYLCASSLAEVAGPTDTQYFGPGTRLTVL.

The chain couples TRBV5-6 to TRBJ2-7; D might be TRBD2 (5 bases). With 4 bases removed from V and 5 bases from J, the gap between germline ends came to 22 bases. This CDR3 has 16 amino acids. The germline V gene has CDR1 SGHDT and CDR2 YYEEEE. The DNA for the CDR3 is TGTGCCAGCAGCGAAAACTCGTGGACTCGAGAGAACGAGCAGTACTTC. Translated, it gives CASSENSWTRENEQYF.

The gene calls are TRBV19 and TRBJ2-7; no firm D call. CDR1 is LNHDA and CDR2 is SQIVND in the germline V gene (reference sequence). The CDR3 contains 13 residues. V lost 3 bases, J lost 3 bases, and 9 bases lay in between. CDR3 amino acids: CASSMSTNYEQYF. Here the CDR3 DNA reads TGTGCCAGTAGTATGTCCACCAACTACGAGCAGTACTTC.

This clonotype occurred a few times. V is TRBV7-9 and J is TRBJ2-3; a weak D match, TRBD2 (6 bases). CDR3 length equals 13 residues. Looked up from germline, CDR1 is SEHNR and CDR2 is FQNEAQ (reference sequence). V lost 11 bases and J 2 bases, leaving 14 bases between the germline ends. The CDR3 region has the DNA TGTGCCGGGGGTAGCGGACACACAGATACGCAGTATTTT. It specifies CAGGSGHTDTQYF.

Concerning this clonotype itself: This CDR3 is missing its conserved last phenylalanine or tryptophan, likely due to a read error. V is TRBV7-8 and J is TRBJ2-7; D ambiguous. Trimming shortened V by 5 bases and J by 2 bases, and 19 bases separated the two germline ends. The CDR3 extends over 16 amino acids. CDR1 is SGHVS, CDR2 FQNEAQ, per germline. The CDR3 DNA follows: TGTGCCAGCAGCCCTTACGTAGACCTCCTAACCTACGAGCAGTACCTC. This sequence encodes CASSPYVDLLTYEQYL.

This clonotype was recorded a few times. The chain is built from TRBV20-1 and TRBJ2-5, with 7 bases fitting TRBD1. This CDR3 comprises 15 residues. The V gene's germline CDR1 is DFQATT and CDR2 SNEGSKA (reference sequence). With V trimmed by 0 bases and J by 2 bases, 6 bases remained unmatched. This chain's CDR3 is CSARDGGDSQETQYF. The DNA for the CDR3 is TGCAGTGCTAGAGACGGTGGGGACAGTCAAGAGACCCAGTACTTC.

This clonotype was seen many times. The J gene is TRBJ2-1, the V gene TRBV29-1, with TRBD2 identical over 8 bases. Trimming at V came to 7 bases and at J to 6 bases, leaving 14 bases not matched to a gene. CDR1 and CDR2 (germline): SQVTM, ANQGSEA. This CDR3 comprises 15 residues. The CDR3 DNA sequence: TGCAGCGCTTTTAGCGGGACCCGAACGGGCAATGAGCAGTTCTTC. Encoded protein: CSAFSGTRTGNEQFF.

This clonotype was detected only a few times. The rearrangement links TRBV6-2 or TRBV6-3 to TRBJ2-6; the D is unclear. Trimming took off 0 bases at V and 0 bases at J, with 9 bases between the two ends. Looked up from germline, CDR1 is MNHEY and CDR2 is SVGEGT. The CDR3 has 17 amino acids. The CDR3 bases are TGTGCCAGCAGTTACTCGACACGAAGCTCTGGGGCCAACGTCCTGACTTTC. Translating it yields CASSYSTRSSGANVLTF.

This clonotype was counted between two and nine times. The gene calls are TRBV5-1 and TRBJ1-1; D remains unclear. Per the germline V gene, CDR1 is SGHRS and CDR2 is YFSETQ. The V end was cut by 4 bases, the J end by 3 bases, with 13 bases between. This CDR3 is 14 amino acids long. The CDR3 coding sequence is TGCGCCAGCAGCCCGGAACGATCTCACACTGAAGCTTTCTTT. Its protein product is CASSPERSHTEAFF.

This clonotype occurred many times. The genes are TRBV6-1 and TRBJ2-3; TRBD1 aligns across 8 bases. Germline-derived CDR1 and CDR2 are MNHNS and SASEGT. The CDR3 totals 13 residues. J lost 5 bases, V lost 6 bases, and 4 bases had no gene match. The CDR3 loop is CASSGTGRDTQYF. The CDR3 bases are TGTGCCAGCAGCGGGACAGGACGAGATACGCAGTATTTT.

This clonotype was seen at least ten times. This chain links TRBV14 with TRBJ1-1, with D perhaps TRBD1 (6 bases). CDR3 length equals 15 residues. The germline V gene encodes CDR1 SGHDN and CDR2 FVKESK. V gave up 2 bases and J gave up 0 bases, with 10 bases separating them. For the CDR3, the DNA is TGTGCCAGCAGCCAAAACAGGGCGGTGAACACTGAAGCTTTCTTT. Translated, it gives CASSQNRAVNTEAFF.

The CDR3 DNA reads as TGTGCCAGCAGTTCTCGAAACGACCAAGAGACCCAGTACTTC. Protein: CASSSRNDQETQYF. The chain uses TRBV12-3 or TRBV12-4 and TRBJ2-5; D remains ambiguous. The V end was cut by 4 bases, the J end by 0 bases, with 9 bases between. CDR3 length equals 14 residues.

CDR3 DNA sequence: TGTGCCAGCAGTCCTACTAGCGGGAGGTCTCTGGATACGCAGTATTTT. Translation gives CASSPTSGRSLDTQYF. The V gene is TRBV7-9, the J gene TRBJ2-3; TRBD2 agrees at 12 bases. Germline V lookup: CDR1 SEHNR, CDR2 FQNEAQ (reference sequence). CDR3 length equals 16 residues. The V and J ends lost 6 bases and 6 bases, in that order; junction bases with no gene match: 10.

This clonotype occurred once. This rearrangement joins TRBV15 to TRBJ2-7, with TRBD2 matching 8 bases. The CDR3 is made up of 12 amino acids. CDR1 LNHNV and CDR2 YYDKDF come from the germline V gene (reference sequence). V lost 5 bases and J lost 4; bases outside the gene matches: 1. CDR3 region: CATSSSGYEQYF. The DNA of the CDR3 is TGTGCCACCAGCTCTAGCGGGTACGAGCAGTACTTC.

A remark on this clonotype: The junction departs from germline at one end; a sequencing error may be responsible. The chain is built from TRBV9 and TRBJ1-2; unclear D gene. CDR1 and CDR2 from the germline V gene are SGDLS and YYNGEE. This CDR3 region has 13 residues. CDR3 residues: CASSPTRNSGYTF. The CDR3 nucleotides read TGTGCCAGCAGCCCAACAAGAAACTCTGGCTACACCTTC.

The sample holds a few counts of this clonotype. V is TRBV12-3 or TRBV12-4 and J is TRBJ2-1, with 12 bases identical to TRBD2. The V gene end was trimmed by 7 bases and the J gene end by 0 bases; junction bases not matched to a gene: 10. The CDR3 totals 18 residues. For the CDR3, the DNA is TGTGCCAGCACCGGCTGGACTAGCGGGGCGAGCTCCTACAATGAGCAGTTCTTC. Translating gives CASTGWTSGASSYNEQFF.

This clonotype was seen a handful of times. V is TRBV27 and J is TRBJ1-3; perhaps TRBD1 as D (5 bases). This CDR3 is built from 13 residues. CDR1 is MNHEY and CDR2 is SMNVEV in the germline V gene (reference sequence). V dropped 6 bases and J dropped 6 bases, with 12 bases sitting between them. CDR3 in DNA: TGTGCCAGCAGCACAGGACGGGAAAACACCATATATTTT. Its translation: CASSTGRENTIYF.

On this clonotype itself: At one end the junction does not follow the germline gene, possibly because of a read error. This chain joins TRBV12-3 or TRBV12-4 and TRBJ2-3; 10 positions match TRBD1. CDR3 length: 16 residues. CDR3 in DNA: TGTGACAGCAGTTTAAGGGACAGGGGTTCGGTAGATACGCAGTATTTT. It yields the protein CDSSLRDRGSVDTQYF.

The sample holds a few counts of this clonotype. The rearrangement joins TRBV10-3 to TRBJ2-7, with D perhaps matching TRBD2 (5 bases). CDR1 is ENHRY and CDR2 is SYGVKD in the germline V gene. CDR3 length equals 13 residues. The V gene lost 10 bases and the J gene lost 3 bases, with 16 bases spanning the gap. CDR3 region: CATEDFENYEQYF. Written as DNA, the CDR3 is TGTGCCACCGAGGACTTCGAAAACTACGAGCAGTACTTC.

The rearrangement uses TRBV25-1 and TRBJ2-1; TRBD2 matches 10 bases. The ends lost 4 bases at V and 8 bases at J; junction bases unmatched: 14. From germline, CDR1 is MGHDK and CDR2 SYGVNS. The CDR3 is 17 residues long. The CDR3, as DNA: TGTGCCAGCAGTGTTTTTCCCAGAGCGGGAGGGGCGGATGAGCAGTTCTTC. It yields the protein CASSVFPRAGGADEQFF.

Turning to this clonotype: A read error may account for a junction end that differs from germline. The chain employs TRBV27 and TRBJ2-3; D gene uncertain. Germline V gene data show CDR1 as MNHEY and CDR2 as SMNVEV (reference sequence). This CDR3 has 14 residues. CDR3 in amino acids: CVSSLIAFTDTQYF. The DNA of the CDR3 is TGTGTCAGCAGTTTAATAGCCTTCACAGATACGCAGTATTTT.

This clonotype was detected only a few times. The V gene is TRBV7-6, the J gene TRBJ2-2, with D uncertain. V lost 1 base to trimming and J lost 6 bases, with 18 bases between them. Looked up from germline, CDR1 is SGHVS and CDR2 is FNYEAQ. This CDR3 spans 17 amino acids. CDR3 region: CASSLEGSSSGAGELFF. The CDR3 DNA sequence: TGTGCCAGCAGCTTAGAAGGCTCGTCTAGTGGGGCCGGGGAGCTGTTTTTT. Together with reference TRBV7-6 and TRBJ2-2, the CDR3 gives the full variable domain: GAGVSQSPRYKVTKRGQDVALRCDPISGHVSLYWYRQALGQGPEFLTYFNYEAQQDKSGLPNDRFSAERPEGSISTLTIQRTEQRDSAMYRCASSLEGSSSGAGELFFGEGSRLTVL.

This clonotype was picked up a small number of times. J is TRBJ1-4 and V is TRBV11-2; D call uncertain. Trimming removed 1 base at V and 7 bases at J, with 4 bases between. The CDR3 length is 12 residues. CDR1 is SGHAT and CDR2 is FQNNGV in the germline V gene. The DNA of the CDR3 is TGTGCCAGCAGCTTAGGAGTTGAAAAACTGTTTTTT. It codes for CASSLGVEKLFF.

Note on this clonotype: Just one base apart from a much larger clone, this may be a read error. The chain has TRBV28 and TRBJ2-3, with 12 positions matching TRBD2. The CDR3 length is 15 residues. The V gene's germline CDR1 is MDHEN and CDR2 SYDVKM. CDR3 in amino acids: CVSRLTSGSAHTQYF. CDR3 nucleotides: TGTGTCAGCAGACTGACTAGCGGGAGCGCACATACGCAGTATTTT.

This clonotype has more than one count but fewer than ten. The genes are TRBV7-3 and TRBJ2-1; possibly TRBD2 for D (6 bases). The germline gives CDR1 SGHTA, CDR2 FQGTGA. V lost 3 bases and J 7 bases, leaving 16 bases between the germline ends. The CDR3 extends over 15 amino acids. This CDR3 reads CASSFDSSRGNEQFF. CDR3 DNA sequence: TGTGCCAGCAGCTTCGACTCCTCCCGGGGGAATGAGCAGTTCTTC.

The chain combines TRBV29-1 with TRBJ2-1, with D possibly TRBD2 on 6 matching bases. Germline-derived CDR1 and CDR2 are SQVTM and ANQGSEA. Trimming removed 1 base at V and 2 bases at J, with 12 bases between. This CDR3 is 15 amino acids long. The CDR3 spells CSVEGRGMPYNEQFF. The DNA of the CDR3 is TGCAGCGTTGAAGGGAGGGGTATGCCCTACAATGAGCAGTTCTTC.

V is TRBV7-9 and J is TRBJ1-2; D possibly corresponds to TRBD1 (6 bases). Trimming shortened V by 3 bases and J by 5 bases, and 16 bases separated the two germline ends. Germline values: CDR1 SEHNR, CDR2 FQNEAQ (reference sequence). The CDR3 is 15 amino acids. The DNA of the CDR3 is TGTGCCAGCAGCTTGACAGGAGAAGGACTTTATGGCTACACCTTC. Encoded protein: CASSLTGEGLYGYTF.

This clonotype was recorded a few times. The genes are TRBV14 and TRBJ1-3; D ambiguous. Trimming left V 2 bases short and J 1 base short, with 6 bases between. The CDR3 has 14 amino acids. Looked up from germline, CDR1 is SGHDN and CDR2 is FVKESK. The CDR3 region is CASSQFLSGNTIYF. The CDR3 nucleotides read TGTGCCAGCAGCCAATTTCTATCTGGAAACACCATATATTTT.

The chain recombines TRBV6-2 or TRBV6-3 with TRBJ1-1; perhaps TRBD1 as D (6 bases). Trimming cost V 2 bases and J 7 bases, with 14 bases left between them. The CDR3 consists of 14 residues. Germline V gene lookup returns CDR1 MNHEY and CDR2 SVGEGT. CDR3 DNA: TGTGCCAGCAGTTACCCCGGACAGATCATTGAAGCTTTCTTT. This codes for CASSYPGQIIEAFF.

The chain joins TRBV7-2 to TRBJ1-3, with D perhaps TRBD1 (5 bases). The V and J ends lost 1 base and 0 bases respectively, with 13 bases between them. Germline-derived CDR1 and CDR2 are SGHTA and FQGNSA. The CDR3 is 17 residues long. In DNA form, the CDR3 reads TGTGCCAGCAGCTTAGGGCTGGGACTGAGCTCTGGAAACACCATATATTTT. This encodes CASSLGLGLSSGNTIYF.